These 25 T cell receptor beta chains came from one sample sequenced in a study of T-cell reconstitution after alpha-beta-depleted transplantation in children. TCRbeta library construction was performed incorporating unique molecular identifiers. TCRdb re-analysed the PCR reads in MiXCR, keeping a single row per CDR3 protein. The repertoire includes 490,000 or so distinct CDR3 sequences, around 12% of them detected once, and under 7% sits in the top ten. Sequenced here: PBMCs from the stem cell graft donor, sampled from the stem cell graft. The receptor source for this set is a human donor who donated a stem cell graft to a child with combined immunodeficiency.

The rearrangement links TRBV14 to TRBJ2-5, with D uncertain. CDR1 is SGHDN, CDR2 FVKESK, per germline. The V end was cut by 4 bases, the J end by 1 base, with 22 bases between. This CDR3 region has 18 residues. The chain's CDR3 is CASSPQPRLLEIQETQYF. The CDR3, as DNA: TGTGCCAGCAGCCCCCAGCCGAGGTTGTTGGAGATCCAAGAGACCCAGTACTTC.

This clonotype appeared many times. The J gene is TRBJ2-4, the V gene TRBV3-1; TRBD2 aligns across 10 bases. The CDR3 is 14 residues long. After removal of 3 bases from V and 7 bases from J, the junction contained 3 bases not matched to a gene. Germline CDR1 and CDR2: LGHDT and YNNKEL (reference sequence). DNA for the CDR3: TGTGCCAGCAGCCATACTAGCGGGACGAACATTCAGTACTTC. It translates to CASSHTSGTNIQYF.

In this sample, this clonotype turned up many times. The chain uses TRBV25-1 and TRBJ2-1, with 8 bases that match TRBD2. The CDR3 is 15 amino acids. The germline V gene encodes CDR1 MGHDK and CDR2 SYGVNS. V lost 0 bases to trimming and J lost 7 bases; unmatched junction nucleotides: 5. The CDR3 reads CASSEYGASGNEQFF. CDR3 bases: TGTGCCAGCAGTGAATATGGGGCTAGCGGGAATGAGCAGTTCTTC. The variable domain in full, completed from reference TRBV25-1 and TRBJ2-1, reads EADIYQTPRYLVIGTGKKITLECSQTMGHDKMYWYQQDPGMELHLIHYSYGVNSTEKGDLSSESTVSRIRTEHFPLTLESARPSHTSQYLCASSEYGASGNEQFFGPGTRLTVL.

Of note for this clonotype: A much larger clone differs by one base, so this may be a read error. The CDR3 DNA reads as TGTGCCAGCAGCGGGAGGGTTTCCACAGATACGCAGTATTTT. Protein product: CASSGRVSTDTQYF. The chain recombines TRBV9 with TRBJ2-3; perhaps TRBD2 as D (6 bases). Per the germline V gene, CDR1 is SGDLS and CDR2 is YYNGEE. Trimming removed 3 bases from V and 2 bases from J, with 10 bases in between. This CDR3 has 14 residues.

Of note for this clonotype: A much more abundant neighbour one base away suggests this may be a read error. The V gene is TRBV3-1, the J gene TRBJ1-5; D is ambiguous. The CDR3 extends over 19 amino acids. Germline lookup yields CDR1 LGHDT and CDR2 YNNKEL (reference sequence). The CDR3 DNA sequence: TGTGCCTGCAGTCCCGGCCCCCAGATCGGCGGCTATAGCAATCAGCCCCAGCATTTT. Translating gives CACSPGPQIGGYSNQPQHF. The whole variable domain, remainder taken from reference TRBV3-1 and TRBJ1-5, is DTAVSQTPKYLVTQMGNDKSIKCEQNLGHDTMYWYKQDSKKFLKIMFSYNNKELIINETVPNRFSPKSPDKAHLNLHINSLELGDSAVYFCACSPGPQIGGYSNQPQHFGDGTRLSIL.

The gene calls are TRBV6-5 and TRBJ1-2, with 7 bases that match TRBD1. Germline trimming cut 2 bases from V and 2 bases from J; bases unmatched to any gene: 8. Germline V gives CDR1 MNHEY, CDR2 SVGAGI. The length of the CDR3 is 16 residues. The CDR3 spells CASSYAMDRSNYGYTF. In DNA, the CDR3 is TGTGCCAGCAGTTACGCCATGGACAGGTCAAACTATGGCTACACCTTC.

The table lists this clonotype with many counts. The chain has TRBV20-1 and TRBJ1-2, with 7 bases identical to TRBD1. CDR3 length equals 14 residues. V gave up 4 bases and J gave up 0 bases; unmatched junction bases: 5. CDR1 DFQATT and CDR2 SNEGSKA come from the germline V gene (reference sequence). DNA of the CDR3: TGCAGTGCTAATTACAGGGGCGCTAACTATGGCTACACCTTC. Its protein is CSANYRGANYGYTF.

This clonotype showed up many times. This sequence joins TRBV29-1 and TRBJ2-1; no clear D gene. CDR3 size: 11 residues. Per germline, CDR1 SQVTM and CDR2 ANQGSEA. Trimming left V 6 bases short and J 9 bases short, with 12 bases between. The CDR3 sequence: CSVPDPLEQFF. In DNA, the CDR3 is TGCAGCGTGCCGGACCCCCTTGAGCAGTTCTTC.

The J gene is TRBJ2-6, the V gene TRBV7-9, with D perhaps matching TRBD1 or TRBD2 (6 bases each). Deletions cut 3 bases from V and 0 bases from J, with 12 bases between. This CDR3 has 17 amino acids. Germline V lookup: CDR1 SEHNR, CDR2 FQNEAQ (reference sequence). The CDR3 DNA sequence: TGTGCCAGCAGCTTGGGGGGCGAACACTCTGGGGCCAACGTCCTGACTTTC. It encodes CASSLGGEHSGANVLTF.

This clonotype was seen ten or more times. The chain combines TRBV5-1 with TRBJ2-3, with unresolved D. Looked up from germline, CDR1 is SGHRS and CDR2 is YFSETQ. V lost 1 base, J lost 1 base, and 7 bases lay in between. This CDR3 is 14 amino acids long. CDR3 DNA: TGCGCCAGCAGCTTGCAGCTGGGCACAGATACGCAGTATTTT. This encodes CASSLQLGTDTQYF.

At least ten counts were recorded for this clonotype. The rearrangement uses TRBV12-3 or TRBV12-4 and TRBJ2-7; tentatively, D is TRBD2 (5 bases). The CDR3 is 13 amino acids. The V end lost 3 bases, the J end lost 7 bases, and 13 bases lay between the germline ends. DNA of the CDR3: TGTGCCAGCAGTTTCTCGGGGTCAGGTGAGCAGTACTTC. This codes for CASSFSGSGEQYF.

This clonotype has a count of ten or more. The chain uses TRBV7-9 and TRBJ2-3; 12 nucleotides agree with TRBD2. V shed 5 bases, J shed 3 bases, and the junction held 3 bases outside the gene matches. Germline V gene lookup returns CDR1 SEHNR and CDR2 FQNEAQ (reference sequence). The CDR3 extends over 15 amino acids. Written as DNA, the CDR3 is TGTGCCAGCAGCAAGACTAGCGGGGGAACAGATACGCAGTATTTT. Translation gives CASSKTSGGTDTQYF.

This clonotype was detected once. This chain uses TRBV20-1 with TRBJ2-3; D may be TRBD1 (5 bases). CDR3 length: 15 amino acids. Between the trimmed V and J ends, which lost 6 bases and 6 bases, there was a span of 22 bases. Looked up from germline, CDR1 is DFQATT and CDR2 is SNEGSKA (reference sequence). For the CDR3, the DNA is TGCAGTGCCAGGACCCCCCGTAGGGGCCTGGATACGCAGTATTTT. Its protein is CSARTPRRGLDTQYF.

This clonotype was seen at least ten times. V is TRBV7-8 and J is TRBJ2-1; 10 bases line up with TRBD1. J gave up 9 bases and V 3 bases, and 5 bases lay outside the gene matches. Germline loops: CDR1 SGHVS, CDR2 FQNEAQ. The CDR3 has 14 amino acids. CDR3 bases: TGTGCCAGCAGCTTGGACAGGGGGTTAATTGAGCAGTTCTTC. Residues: CASSLDRGLIEQFF.

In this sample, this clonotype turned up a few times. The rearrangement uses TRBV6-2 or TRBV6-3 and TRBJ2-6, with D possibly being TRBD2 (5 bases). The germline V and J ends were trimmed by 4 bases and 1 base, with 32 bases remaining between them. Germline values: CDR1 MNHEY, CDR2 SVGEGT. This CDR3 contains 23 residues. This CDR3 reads CASSSTLRRLSRVRSSGANVLTF. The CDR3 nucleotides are TGTGCCAGCAGTTCCACCCTCCGGAGACTATCACGCGTTCGCAGTTCTGGGGCCAACGTCCTGACTTTC.

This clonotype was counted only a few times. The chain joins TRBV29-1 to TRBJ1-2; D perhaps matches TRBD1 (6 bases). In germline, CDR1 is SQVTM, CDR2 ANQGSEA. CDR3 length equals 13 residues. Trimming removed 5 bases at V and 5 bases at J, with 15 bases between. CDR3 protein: CSVLTRTVYGYTF. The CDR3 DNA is TGCAGCGTTCTGACCCGGACAGTATATGGCTACACCTTC.

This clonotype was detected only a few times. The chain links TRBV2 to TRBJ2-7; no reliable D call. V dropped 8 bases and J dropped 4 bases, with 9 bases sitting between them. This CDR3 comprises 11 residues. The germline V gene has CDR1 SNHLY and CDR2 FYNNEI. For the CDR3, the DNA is TGTGCCAGCGGCCCCCGGTACGAGCAGTACTTC. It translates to CASGPRYEQYF.

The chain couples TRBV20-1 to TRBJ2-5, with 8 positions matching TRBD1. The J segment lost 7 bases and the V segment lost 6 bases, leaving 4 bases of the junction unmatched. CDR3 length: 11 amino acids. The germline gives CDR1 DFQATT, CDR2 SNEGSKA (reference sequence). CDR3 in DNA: TGCAGTGCCAGGGGGCTTGGGACCCAGTACTTC. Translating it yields CSARGLGTQYF.

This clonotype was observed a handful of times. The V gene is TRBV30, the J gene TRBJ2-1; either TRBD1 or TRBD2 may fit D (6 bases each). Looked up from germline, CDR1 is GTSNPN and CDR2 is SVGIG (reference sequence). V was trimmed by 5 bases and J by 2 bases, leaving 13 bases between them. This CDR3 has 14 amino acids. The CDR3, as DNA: TGTGCCTGGGAGGGGGAGGAGACCTACAATGAGCAGTTCTTC. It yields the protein CAWEGEETYNEQFF.

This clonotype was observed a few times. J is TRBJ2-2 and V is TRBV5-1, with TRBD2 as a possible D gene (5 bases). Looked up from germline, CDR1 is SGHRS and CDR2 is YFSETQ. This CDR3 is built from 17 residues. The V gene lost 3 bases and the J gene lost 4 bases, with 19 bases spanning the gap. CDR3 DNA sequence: TGCGCCAGCAGCTCCCCGATAGGAGCGGAACTCACCGGGGAGCTGTTTTTT. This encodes CASSSPIGAELTGELFF.

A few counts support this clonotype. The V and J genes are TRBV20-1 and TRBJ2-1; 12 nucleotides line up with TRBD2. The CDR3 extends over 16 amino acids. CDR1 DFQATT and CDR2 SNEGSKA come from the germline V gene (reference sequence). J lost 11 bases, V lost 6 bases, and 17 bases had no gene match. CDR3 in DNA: TGCAGTGCCAAGGGGTATGGACTAGCGGGGATCAGCAAGCAGTTCTTC. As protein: CSAKGYGLAGISKQFF.

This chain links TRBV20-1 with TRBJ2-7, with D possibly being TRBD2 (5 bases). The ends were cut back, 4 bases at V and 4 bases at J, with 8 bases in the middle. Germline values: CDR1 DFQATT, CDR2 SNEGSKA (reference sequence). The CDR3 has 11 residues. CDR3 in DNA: TGCAGTGCTACCCGCGGGTACGAGCAGTACTTC. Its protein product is CSATRGYEQYF.

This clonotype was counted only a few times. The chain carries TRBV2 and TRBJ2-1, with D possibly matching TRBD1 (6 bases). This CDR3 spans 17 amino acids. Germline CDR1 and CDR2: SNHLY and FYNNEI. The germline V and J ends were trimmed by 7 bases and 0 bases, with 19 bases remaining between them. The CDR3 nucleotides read TGTGCCAGCACCGAAAACTACAGGGCGAGCTCCTACAATGAGCAGTTCTTC. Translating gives CASTENYRASSYNEQFF.

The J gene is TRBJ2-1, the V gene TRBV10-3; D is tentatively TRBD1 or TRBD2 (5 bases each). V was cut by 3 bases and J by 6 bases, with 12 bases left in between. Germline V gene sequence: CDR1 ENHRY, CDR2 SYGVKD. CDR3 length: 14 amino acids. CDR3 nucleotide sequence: TGTGCCATCAGTGATCCTCGGGGCGTCAATGAGCAGTTCTTC. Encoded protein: CAISDPRGVNEQFF.

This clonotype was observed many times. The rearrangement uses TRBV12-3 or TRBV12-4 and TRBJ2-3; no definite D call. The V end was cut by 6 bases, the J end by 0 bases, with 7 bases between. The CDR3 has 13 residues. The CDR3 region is CASRITSTDTQYF. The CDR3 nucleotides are TGTGCCAGCAGGATCACTAGCACAGATACGCAGTATTTT.